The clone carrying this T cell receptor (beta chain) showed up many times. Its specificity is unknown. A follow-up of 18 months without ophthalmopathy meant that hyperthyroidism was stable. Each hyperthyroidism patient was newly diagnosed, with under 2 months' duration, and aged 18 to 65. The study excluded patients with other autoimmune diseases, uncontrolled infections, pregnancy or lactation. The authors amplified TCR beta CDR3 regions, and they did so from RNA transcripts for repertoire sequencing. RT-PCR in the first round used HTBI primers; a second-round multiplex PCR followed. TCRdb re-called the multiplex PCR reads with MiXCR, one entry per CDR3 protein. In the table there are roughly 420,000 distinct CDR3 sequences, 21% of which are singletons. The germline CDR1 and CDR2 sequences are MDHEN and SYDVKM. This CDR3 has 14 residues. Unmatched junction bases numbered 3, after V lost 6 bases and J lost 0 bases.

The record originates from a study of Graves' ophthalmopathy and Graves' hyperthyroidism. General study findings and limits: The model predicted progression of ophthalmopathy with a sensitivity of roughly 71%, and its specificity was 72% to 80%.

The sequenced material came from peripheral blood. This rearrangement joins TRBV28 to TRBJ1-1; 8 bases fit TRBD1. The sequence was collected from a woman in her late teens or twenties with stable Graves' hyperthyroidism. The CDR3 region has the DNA TGTGCCAGCAGCCTACAGGGGGTGAACACTGAAGCTTTCTTT. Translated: CASSLQGVNTEAFF.